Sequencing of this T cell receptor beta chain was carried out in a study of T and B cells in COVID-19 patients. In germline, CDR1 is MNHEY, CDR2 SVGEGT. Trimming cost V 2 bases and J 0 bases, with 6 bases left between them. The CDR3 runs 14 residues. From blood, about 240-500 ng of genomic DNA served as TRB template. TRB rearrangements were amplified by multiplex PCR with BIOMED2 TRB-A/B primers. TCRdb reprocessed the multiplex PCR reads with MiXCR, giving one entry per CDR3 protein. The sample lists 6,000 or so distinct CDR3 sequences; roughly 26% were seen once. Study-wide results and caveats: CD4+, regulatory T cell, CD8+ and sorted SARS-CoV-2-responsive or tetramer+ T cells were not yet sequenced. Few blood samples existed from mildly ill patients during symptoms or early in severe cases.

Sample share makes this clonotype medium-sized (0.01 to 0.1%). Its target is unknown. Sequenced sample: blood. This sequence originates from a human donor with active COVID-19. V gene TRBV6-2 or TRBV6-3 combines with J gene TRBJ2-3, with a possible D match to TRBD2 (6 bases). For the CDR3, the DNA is TGTGCCAGCAGTTACAGCGGGAGCACAGATACGCAGTATTTT. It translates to CASSYSGSTDTQYF.